The entry that follows covers one TCR beta chain sequence. Its antigen remains unidentified. A read error may produce the germline difference seen at one junction end. The sample originates from a study of neurological immune-mediated disorders. General study results and limits: The most TCR clonal expansion was seen in HTLV-1-associated myelopathy, whereas the least was seen in multiple sclerosis, below the level in healthy controls.

5'RACE with 10-nucleotide random UMIs generated the cDNA. TCRdb reanalysed the 5' RACE reads using MiXCR and keeps one entry per CDR3 protein. The sample includes 77,000 or so distinct CDR3 sequences, roughly 9% of them seen just once. From 2 million PBMCs stored at -80 C, the unsorted libraries were generated. The CDR3 spans 14 residues. Per germline, CDR1 LGHDT and CDR2 YNNKEL (reference sequence). This chain links TRBV3-1 with TRBJ2-5; perhaps TRBD2 as D (5 bases). Sequenced sample: PBMCs. This TCR was recovered from a man aged 50 to 60 in good health. CDR3 sequence reads: CASSHRGLQDTQYF. CDR3 coding DNA: TGTGCCAGCAGCCACCGGGGTCTCCAAGATACCCAGTACTTC.